The 4 T cell receptor beta chains reported below all come from one sample, sequenced in a study of blood T cell repertoires in COVID-19. The assay was immunoSEQ multiplex PCR, and TCRdb's table has in-frame clones only and misses some. The table lists approximately 130,000 clones, about 88% of them singletons, with about 2.5% in the top ten. The sample consisted of PBMCs or T cells enriched from blood (not recorded which). These receptors originate from a woman aged 45-65 years who had recovered from COVID-19.

The chain is built from TRBV6-1 and TRBJ1-4; no clear D gene. This CDR3 region has 15 residues. Trimming stripped 1 base from V and 5 bases from J, with 11 bases between. CDR1 and CDR2 from the germline V gene are MNHNS and SASEGT. CDR3 sequence reads: CASSEVGQANEKLFF. As DNA, the CDR3 is TGTGCCAGCAGTGAAGTGGGCCAGGCGAATGAAAAACTGTTTTTT.

This chain links TRBV7-9 with TRBJ1-2; D may be TRBD1 (6 bases). Trimming cost V 2 bases and J 8 bases, with 12 bases left between them. CDR3 length: 13 amino acids. The germline CDR1 and CDR2 sequences are SEHNR and FQNEAQ (reference sequence). For the CDR3, the DNA is TGTGCCAGCAGCTTACGTCAGGGGAGCGGCTACACCTTC. It specifies CASSLRQGSGYTF.

J is TRBJ1-4 and V is TRBV7-8, with D maybe TRBD1 (6 bases). The CDR3 runs 16 residues. The V gene lost 5 bases and the J gene lost 8 bases, with 21 bases spanning the gap. The germline gives CDR1 SGHVS, CDR2 FQNEAQ. The DNA of the CDR3 is TGTGCCAGCAGCAGGACCCTAGGGGGAGGGGACGAAAAACTGTTTTTT. Its translation: CASSRTLGGGDEKLFF.

The chain carries TRBV29-1 and TRBJ1-1; tentatively, D is TRBD1 (5 bases). V dropped 7 bases and J dropped 5 bases, with 8 bases sitting between them. The CDR3 runs to 10 residues. The germline gives CDR1 SQVTM, CDR2 ANQGSEA. DNA for the CDR3: TGCAGCGCGACAGATACTGAAGCTTTCTTT. Residues: CSATDTEAFF.